This TCR beta chain appears in the sequencing data of a study of shared clonotypes between healthy human individuals. The CDR3 totals 15 residues. V shed 0 bases and J shed 0 bases, with 7 bases lying between them. CDR1 is SGHRS, CDR2 YFSETQ, per germline. With regard to this clone: What it binds is not known.

Clones were read by immunoSEQ multiplex PCR, and TCRdb kept only the in-frame ones, dropping some. This sample has roughly 1,800,000 clones, with roughly 95% found just once. Selected positively for CCR7 and CD45RO-negative, naive CD8 cells excluded terminally differentiated effector memory CD45RA+ cells. Study results and limitations: The study found roughly 5% of naive CD4 clonotypes shared across several donors.

The sequence derives from a man younger than 30 in good health. The sample consisted of naive CD8+ T cells sorted from blood. The V call is TRBV5-1, the J call TRBJ2-1, with D possibly being TRBD2 (5 bases). The CDR3 reads CASSLVGNSYNEQFF. Here the CDR3 DNA reads TGCGCCAGCAGCTTGGTCGGGAACTCCTACAATGAGCAGTTCTTC.